This TCR beta chain originates from a study of cytomegalovirus exposure and HLA in healthy donors. About the research overall: It was reported in a later analysis that the 100 to 150 validation repertoires used the same platform as the roughly 640 first-cohort repertoires. General observations from the study: CMV antigen specificity of three CMV-associated chains was confirmed in vitro. Subsequent analysis found a tendency for first-cohort TCR clusters to co-occur within the 120 validation repertoires. Despite most TCR sequences being rare, some public TCRs occurred in many donors.

On this clone: The antigen remains unidentified.

The CDR3 is made up of 14 amino acids. The germline CDR1 and CDR2 sequences are MGHRA and YSYEKL. The germline V and J ends were trimmed by 2 bases and 7 bases, with 12 bases remaining between them. The method was immunoSEQ multiplex PCR; TCRdb's version includes in-frame clones alone and lacks a portion of them. The sample contains more than 75,000 clones, about 92% of which appear only once. The sequenced sample was PBMCs. The TCR originated in a man aged 18 to 35 in good health and CMV-seronegative. This chain connects TRBV4-1 to TRBJ2-1, with D tentatively TRBD2 (6 bases). CDR3 in amino acids: CASSQRPGGNEQFF. For the CDR3, the DNA is TGCGCCAGCAGCCAACGACCAGGAGGGAATGAGCAGTTCTTC.